These T cell receptor beta chains were read from a single sample in a study of cytomegalovirus exposure and HLA in healthy donors. Sequencing was performed with immunoSEQ multiplex PCR; in TCRdb, only in-frame clones are kept and a portion is missing. The sample includes a few hundred thousand clones, about 85% of them seen just once. Material: PBMCs. The receptors come from a woman in her fifties or sixties in good health and CMV-seropositive. CDR3s include the opening cysteine and the closing phenylalanine or tryptophan. The D gene is left open where the match is weak. Size is omitted from some rows. Given values are once, few, many or a class for expanded clones.

cdr3_nt: TGCAGCGTTGAAGATCAGGGGTACCCCTACGAGCAGTACTTC
cdr3_aa: CSVEDQGYPYEQYF
v_call: TRBV29-1
j_call: TRBJ2-7
clone_size: -
d_call: -
cdr3_length: 14

cdr3_nt: TGTGCCAGCAGCTTAATGAGAGGACAGGGGAACACCGGGGAGCTGTTTTTT
cdr3_aa: CASSLMRGQGNTGELFF
v_call: TRBV7-3
j_call: TRBJ2-2
clone_size: once
d_call: TRBD1
cdr3_length: 17

cdr3_nt: TGTGCCAGCACAGGGGTCACGGGTGATACGCAGTATTTT
cdr3_aa: CASTGVTGDTQYF
v_call: TRBV18
j_call: TRBJ2-3
clone_size: -
d_call: TRBD1
cdr3_length: 13

cdr3_nt: TGTGCCAGCAATTCTCCGGGACAGATTAATGAAAAACTGTTTTTT
cdr3_aa: CASNSPGQINEKLFF
v_call: TRBV28
j_call: TRBJ1-4
clone_size: -
d_call: TRBD1
cdr3_length: 15

cdr3_nt: TGTGCCAGCAGCAGCCGGACTAGCGGGAGGTTTGTCACAGATACGCAGTATTTT
cdr3_aa: CASSSRTSGRFVTDTQYF
v_call: TRBV7-2
j_call: TRBJ2-3
clone_size: -
d_call: TRBD2
cdr3_length: 18

cdr3_nt: TGTGCCAGCAGTGGTGGGGGGTTTTTCACTGAAGCTTTCTTT
cdr3_aa: CASSGGGFFTEAFF
v_call: TRBV6-1
j_call: TRBJ1-1
clone_size: once
d_call: -
cdr3_length: 14

cdr3_nt: TGTGCCAGCAGCTTAGACACAGGGATAGGGGGTGCTTTCTTT
cdr3_aa: CASSLDTGIGGAFF
v_call: TRBV7-2
j_call: TRBJ1-1
clone_size: -
d_call: -
cdr3_length: 14

cdr3_nt: TGCGCCAGCAGCATTAGCGGGGGGGCCGCAGATACGCAGTATTTT
cdr3_aa: CASSISGGAADTQYF
v_call: TRBV5-1
j_call: TRBJ2-3
clone_size: -
d_call: TRBD2
cdr3_length: 15

cdr3_nt: TGTGCCAGCACCAGATGGACAGGGGGTGAAGAGACCCAGTACTTC
cdr3_aa: CASTRWTGGEETQYF
v_call: TRBV5-5
j_call: TRBJ2-5
clone_size: once
d_call: TRBD1
cdr3_length: 15

cdr3_nt: TGTGCCGGCCTATCGACAGGGAACTATGGCTACACCTTC
cdr3_aa: CAGLSTGNYGYTF
v_call: TRBV6-6
j_call: TRBJ1-2
clone_size: -
d_call: TRBD1
cdr3_length: 13